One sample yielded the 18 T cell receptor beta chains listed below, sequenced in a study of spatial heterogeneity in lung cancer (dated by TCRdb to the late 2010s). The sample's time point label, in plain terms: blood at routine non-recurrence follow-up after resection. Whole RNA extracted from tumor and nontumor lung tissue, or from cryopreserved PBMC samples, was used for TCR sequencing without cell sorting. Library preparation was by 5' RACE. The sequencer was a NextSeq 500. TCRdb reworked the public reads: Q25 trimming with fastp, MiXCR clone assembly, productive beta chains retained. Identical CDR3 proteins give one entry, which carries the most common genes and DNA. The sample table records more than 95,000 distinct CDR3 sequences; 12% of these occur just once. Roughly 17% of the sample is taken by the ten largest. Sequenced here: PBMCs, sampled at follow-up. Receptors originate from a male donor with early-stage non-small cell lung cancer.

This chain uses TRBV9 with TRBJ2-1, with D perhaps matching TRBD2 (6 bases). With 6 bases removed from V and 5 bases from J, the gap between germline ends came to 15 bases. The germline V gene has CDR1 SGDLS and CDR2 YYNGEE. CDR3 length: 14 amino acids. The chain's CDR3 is CASTGGLRDNEQFF. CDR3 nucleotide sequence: TGTGCCAGCACCGGAGGGTTAAGGGACAATGAGCAGTTCTTC. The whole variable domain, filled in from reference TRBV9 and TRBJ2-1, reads DSGVTQTPKHLITATGQRVTLRCSPRSGDLSVYWYQQSLDQGLQFLIQYYNGEERAKGNILERFSAQQFPDLHSELNLSSLELGDSALYFCASTGGLRDNEQFFGPGTRLTVL.

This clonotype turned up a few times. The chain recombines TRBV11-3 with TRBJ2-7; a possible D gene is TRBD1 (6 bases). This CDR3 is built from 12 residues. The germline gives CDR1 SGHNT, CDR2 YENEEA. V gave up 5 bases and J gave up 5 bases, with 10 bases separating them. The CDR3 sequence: CASSNRVHEQYF. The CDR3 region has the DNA TGTGCCAGCAGCAACAGGGTCCACGAGCAGTACTTC.

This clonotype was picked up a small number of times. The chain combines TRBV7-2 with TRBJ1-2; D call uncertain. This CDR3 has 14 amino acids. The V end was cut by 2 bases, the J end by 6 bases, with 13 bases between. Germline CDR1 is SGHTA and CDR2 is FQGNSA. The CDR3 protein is CASSLLGSPHGYTF. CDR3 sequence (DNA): TGTGCCAGCAGCTTACTCGGCAGTCCGCATGGCTACACCTTC.

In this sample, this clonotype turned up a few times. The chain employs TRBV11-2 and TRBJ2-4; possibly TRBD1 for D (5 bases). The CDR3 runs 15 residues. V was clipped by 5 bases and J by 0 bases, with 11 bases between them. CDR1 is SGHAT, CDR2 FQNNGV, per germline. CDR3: CASSPGQLAKNIQYF. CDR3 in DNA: TGTGCCAGCAGCCCAGGACAACTAGCCAAAAACATTCAGTACTTC.

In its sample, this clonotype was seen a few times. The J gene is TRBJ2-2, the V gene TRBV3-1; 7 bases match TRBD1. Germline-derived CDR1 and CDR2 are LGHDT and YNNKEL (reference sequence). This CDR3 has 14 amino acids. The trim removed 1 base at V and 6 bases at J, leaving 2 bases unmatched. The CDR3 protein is CASSQAGGAGELFF. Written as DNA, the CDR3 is TGTGCCAGCAGCCAAGCAGGGGGAGCCGGGGAGCTGTTTTTT.

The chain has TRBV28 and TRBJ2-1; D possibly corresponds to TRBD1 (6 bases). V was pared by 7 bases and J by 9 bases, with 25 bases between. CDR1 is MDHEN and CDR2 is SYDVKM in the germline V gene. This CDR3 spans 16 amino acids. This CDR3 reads CASILQSGRGTVEQFF. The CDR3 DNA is TGTGCCAGCATCCTCCAATCAGGCAGGGGAACAGTTGAGCAGTTCTTC. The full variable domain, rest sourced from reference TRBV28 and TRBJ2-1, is DVKVTQSSRYLVKRTGEKVFLECVQDMDHENMFWYRQDPGLGLRLIYFSYDVKMKEKGDIPEGYSVSREKKERFSLILESASTNQTSMYLCASILQSGRGTVEQFFGPGTRLTVL.

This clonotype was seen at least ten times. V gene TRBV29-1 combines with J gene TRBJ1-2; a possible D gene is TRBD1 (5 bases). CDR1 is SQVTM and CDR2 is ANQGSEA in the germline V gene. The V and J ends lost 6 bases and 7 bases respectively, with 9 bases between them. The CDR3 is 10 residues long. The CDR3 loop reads CSVGTSGYTF. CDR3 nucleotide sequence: TGCAGCGTCGGGACGAGTGGCTACACCTTC.

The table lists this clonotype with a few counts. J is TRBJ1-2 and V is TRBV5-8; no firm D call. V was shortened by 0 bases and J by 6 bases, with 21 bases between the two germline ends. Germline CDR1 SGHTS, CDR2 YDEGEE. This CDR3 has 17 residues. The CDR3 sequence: CASSLGLQAWLGHGYTF. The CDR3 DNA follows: TGTGCCAGCAGCTTGGGGTTGCAGGCTTGGTTAGGGCATGGCTACACCTTC.

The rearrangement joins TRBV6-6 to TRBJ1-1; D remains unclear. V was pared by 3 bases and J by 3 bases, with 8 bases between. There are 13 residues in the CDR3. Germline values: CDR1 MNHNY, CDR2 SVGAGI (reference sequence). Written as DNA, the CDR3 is TGTGCCAGCAGTTATAAAGGCGACACTGAAGCTTTCTTT. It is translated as CASSYKGDTEAFF.

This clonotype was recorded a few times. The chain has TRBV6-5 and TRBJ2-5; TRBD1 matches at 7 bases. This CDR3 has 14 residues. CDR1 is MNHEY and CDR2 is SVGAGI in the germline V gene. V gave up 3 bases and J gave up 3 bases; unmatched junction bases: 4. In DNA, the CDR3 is TGTGCCAGCAGTTATTATACAGGGGAAGAGACCCAGTACTTC. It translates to CASSYYTGEETQYF.

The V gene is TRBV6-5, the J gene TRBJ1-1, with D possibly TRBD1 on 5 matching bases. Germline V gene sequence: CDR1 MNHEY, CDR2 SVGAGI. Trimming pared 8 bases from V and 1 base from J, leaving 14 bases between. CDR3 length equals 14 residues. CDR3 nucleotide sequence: TGTGCCAGCGGGACGGGGACCGCGAACACTGAAGCTTTCTTT. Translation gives CASGTGTANTEAFF.

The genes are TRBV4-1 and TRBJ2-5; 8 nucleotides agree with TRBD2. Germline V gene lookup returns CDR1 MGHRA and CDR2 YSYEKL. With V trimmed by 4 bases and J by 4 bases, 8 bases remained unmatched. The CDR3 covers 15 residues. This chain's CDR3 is CASSLRGLALETQYF. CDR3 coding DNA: TGCGCCAGCAGCCTCCGAGGACTAGCTCTAGAGACCCAGTACTTC.

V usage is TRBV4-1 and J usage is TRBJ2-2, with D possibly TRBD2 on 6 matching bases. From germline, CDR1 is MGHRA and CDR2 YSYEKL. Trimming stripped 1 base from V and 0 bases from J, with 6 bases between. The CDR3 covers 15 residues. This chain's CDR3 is CASSQGGANTGELFF. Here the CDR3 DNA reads TGCGCCAGCAGCCAAGGGGGGGCGAACACCGGGGAGCTGTTTTTT.

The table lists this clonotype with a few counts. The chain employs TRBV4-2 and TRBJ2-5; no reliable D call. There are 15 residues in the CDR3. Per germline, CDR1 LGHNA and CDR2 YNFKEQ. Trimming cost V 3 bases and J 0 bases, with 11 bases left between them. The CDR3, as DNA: TGTGCCAGCAGCCATACCCAAGGGAACCAAGAGACCCAGTACTTC. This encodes CASSHTQGNQETQYF.

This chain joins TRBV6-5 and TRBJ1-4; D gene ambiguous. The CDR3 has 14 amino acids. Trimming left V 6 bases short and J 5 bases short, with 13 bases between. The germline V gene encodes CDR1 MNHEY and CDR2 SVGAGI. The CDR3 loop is CASRPRRTNEKLFF. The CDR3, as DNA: TGTGCCAGCAGACCGAGAAGGACGAATGAAAAACTGTTTTTT.

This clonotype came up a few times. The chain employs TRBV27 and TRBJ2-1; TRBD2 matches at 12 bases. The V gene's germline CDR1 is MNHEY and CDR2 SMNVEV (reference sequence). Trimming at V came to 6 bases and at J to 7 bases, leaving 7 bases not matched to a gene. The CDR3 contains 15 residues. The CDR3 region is CASRSWTSGENEQFF. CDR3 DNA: TGTGCCAGCAGATCTTGGACTAGCGGGGAAAATGAGCAGTTCTTC.

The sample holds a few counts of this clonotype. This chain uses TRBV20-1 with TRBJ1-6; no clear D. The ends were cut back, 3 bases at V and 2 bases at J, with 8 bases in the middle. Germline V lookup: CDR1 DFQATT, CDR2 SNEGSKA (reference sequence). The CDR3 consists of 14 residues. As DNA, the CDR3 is TGCAGTGCTAGCAAGGGTCCCTATAATTCACCCCTCCACTTT. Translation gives CSASKGPYNSPLHF.

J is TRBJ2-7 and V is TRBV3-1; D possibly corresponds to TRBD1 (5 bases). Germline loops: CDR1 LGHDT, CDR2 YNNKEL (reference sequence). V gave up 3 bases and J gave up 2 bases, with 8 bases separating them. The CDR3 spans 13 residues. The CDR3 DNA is TGTGCCAGCAGCCAGTTAGGGGCCTACGAGCAGTACTTC. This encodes CASSQLGAYEQYF.